These 16 T cell receptor beta chains came from one sample sequenced in a study of blood T cell repertoires in COVID-19. TCRdb's copy holds only in-frame clones and misses some; the assay was immunoSEQ multiplex PCR. The repertoire has a few hundred thousand clones, 88% of them found once; the top ten carry about 3%. The material sequenced was PBMCs or T cells enriched from blood (not recorded which). Every receptor here comes from a woman between 45 and 65 years old who had recovered from COVID-19.

This clone was counted only a few times. The CDR3 loop is CASSPLEGLAGGASYNEQFF. Written as DNA, the CDR3 is TGTGCCAGCAGCCCCCTCGAAGGACTAGCGGGAGGGGCGTCCTACAATGAGCAGTTCTTC. The J gene is TRBJ2-1, the V gene TRBV3-1 (or the pseudogene TRBV3-2); 15 positions agree with TRBD2. CDR3 size: 20 residues. In germline, CDR1 is LGHDT, CDR2 YNNKEL (reference sequence). V trimming: 4 bases; J trimming: 1 base; junction bases outside the gene matches: 11.

J is TRBJ2-5 and V is TRBV15; 11 bases fit TRBD2. There are 16 residues in the CDR3. J was trimmed by 2 bases and V by 2 bases; bases with no gene match: 4. Germline loops: CDR1 LNHNV, CDR2 YYDKDF (reference sequence). Here the CDR3 reads CATSRSLAGGQETQYF. The CDR3 DNA sequence: TGTGCCACCAGCAGATCCCTAGCGGGAGGTCAAGAGACCCAGTACTTC.

V is TRBV28 and J is TRBJ1-2, with D uncertain. Germline V gives CDR1 MDHEN, CDR2 SYDVKM. The CDR3 extends over 13 amino acids. The V end lost 3 bases, the J end lost 7 bases, and 12 bases lay between the germline ends. CDR3 in amino acids: CASSLPAGGGYTF. In nucleotides, the CDR3 is TGTGCCAGCAGTTTGCCAGCCGGCGGTGGCTACACCTTC.

The V and J genes are TRBV3-1 (or the pseudogene TRBV3-2) and TRBJ1-3; 7 nucleotides line up with TRBD1. Germline CDR1 LGHDT, CDR2 YNNKEL (reference sequence). This CDR3 has 14 amino acids. Trimming took 6 bases from V and 8 from J; bases not matched to a gene: 10. The chain's CDR3 is CASSYGTAQDTIYF. The CDR3, as DNA: TGTGCCAGCAGTTATGGGACAGCCCAGGACACCATATATTTT.

The J gene is TRBJ2-7, the V gene TRBV30; D is unclear. Per the germline V gene, CDR1 is GTSNPN and CDR2 is SVGIG (reference sequence). The V and J ends lost 1 base and 1 base respectively, with 5 bases between them. CDR3 length: 12 residues. The CDR3 DNA reads TGTGCCTGGAGTGGAGGATCCTACGAGCAGTACTTC. Its protein is CAWSGGSYEQYF.

The CDR3 DNA reads TGTGCCAGCAGAGCAGGTGGTGCAGATCAACATGAAGCTTTCTTT. As protein: CASRAGGADQHEAFF. The J gene is TRBJ1-1, the V gene TRBV28; D is undetermined. Germline CDR1 is MDHEN and CDR2 is SYDVKM. The CDR3 totals 15 residues. V was pared by 6 bases and J by 7 bases, with 21 bases between.

V is TRBV28 and J is TRBJ2-7; TRBD2 aligns across 8 bases. Germline V gene data show CDR1 as MDHEN and CDR2 as SYDVKM. The J segment lost 0 bases and the V segment lost 4 bases, leaving 8 bases of the junction unmatched. The CDR3 consists of 16 residues. The CDR3 nucleotides read TGTGCCAGCAGTTCCCCGCGGGGGGTAACCTCCTACGAGCAGTACTTC. Translated: CASSSPRGVTSYEQYF.

The rearrangement links TRBV27 to TRBJ2-1; D may be TRBD2 (5 bases). Trimming pared 2 bases from V and 7 bases from J, leaving 15 bases between. CDR1 MNHEY and CDR2 SMNVEV come from the germline V gene (reference sequence). This CDR3 spans 15 amino acids. The CDR3 region has the DNA TGTGCCAGCAGTTTACTGGGTGGCCGGGATAATGAGCAGTTCTTC. Protein product: CASSLLGGRDNEQFF.

CDR3 loop: CASSKDSHSPLHF. Written as DNA, the CDR3 is TGTGCCAGCTCAAAGGACAGTCATTCACCCCTCCACTTT. The genes are TRBV18 and TRBJ1-6; D perhaps matches TRBD1 (6 bases). Germline assignment: CDR1 KGHSH and CDR2 LQKENI. This CDR3 spans 13 amino acids. The germline V and J ends were trimmed by 5 bases and 8 bases, with 10 bases remaining between them.

This clone was picked up one time. The chain has TRBV28 and TRBJ1-1; D unresolved. Germline loops: CDR1 MDHEN, CDR2 SYDVKM. Trimming took off 6 bases at V and 0 bases at J, with 8 bases between the two ends. The CDR3 spans 13 residues. DNA of the CDR3: TGTGCCAGCAGGAATCAGGTGAACACTGAAGCTTTCTTT. Residues: CASRNQVNTEAFF.

This clone was counted a few times. The chain joins TRBV4-1 to TRBJ2-1; no definite D call. V shed 7 bases and J shed 0 bases, with 13 bases lying between them. The CDR3 length is 15 residues. CDR1 and CDR2 from the germline V gene are MGHRA and YSYEKL. The CDR3 is CASKVLVSSYNEQFF. CDR3 DNA sequence: TGCGCCAGCAAGGTTCTAGTCAGCTCCTACAATGAGCAGTTCTTC.

This CDR3 reads CATSDHGTGSSYNEQFF. The DNA of the CDR3 is TGTGCCACCAGTGACCACGGGACAGGAAGCTCCTACAATGAGCAGTTCTTC. The chain couples TRBV24-1 to TRBJ2-1; 8 nucleotides align to TRBD1. In germline, CDR1 is KGHDR, CDR2 SFDVKD. The CDR3 covers 17 residues. Germline trimming cut 4 bases from V and 0 bases from J; bases unmatched to any gene: 7.

V is TRBV30 and J is TRBJ2-2, with 8 nucleotides matching TRBD1. The CDR3 contains 16 residues. CDR1 is GTSNPN, CDR2 SVGIG, per germline (reference sequence). The V and J ends lost 3 bases and 1 base, in that order; junction bases with no gene match: 7. In DNA form, the CDR3 reads TGTGCCTGGAGAACCTCCGGGACAGGGAACACCGGGGAGCTGTTTTTT. This sequence encodes CAWRTSGTGNTGELFF.

The chain couples TRBV19 to TRBJ1-5; a possible D gene is TRBD1 (5 bases). Trimming left V 1 base short and J 9 bases short, with 7 bases between. Germline values: CDR1 LNHDA, CDR2 SQIVND (reference sequence). The CDR3 runs to 12 residues. The DNA for the CDR3 is TGTGCCAGTAGTATAGGCGGGGGGCCCCAGCATTTT. Protein sequence: CASSIGGGPQHF.

The CDR3 loop reads CASRTPGVNTEAFF. CDR3 nucleotides: TGTGCCAGCAGGACCCCCGGGGTGAACACTGAAGCTTTCTTT. This chain joins TRBV25-1 and TRBJ1-1; D call uncertain. There are 14 residues in the CDR3. V shed 6 bases and J shed 0 bases, with 11 bases lying between them. Germline V lookup: CDR1 MGHDK, CDR2 SYGVNS. The complete variable domain, with remaining parts taken from reference TRBV25-1 and TRBJ1-1, reads EADIYQTPRYLVIGTGKKITLECSQTMGHDKMYWYQQDPGMELHLIHYSYGVNSTEKGDLSSESTVSRIRTEHFPLTLESARPSHTSQYLCASRTPGVNTEAFFGQGTRLTVV.

The chain combines TRBV27 with TRBJ1-1, with 9 bases identical to TRBD1. With 2 bases clipped from V and 4 bases from J, the junction kept 8 bases outside the gene matches. The CDR3 runs 16 residues. Per germline, CDR1 MNHEY and CDR2 SMNVEV (reference sequence). The CDR3 region is CASSLQRGQGLTEAFF. The CDR3 coding sequence is TGTGCCAGCAGTTTACAGAGGGGACAGGGACTCACTGAAGCTTTCTTT.